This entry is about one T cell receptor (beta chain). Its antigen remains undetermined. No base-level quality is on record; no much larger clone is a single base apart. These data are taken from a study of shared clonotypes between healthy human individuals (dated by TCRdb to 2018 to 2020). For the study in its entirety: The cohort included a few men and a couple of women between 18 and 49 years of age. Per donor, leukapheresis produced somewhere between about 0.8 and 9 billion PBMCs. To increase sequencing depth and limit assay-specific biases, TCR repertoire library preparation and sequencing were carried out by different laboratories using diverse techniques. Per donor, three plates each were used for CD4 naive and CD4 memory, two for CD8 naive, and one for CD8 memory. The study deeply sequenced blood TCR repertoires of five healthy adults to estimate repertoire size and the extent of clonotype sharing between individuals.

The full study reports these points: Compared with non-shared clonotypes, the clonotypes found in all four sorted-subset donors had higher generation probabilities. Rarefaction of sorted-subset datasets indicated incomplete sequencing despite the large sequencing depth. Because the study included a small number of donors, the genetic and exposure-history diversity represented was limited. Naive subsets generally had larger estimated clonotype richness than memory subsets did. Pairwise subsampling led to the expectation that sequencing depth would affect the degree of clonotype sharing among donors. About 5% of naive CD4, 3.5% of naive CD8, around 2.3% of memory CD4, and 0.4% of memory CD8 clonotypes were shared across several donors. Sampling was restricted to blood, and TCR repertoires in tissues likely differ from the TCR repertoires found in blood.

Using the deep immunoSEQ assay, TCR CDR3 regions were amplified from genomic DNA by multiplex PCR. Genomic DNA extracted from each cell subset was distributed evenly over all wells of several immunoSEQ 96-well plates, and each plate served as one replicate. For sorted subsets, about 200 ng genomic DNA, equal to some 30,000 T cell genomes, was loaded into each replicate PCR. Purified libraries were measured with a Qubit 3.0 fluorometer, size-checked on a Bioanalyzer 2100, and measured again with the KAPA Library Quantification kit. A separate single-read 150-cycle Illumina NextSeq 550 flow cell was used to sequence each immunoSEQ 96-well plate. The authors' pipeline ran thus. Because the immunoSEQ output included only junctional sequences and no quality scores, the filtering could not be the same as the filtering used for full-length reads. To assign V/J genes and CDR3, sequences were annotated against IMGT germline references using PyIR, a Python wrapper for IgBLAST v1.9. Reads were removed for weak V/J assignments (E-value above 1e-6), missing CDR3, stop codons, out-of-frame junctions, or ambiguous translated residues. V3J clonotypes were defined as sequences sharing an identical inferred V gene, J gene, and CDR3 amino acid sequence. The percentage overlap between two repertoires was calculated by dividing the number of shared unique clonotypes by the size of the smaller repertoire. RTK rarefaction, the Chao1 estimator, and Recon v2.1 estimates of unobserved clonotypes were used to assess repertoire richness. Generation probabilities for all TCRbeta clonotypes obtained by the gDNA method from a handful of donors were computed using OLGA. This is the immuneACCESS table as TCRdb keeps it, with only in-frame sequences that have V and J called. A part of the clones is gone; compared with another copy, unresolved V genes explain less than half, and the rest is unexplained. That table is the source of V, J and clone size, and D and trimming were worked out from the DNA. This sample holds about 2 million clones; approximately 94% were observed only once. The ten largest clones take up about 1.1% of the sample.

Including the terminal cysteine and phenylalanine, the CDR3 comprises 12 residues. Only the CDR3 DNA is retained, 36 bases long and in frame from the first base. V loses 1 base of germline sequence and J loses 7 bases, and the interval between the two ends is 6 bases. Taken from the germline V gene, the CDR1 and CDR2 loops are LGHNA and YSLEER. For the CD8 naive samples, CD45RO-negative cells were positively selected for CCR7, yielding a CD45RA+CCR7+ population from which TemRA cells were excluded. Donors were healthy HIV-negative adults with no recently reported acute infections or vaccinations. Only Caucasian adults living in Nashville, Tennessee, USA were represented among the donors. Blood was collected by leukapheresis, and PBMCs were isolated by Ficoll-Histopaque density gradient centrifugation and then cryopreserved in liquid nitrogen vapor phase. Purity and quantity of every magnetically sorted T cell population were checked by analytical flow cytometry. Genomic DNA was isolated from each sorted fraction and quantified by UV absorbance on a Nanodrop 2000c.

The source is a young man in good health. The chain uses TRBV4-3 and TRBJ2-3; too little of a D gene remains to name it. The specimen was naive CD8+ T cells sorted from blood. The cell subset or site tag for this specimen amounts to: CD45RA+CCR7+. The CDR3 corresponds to CASSQVGNTQYF. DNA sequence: TGCGCCAGCAGCCAAGTGGGGAATACGCAGTATTTT.